These 23 T cell receptor beta chains were sequenced from one sample in a study of T cell repertoires in cytomegalovirus infection. TCRdb reprocessed the reads with MiXCR, giving one entry per CDR3 protein. The table lists about 740,000 distinct CDR3 sequences, roughly 35% of them singletons, with about 2.8% in the top ten. Material: PBMCs. These receptors originate from a human donor in good health (CMV status not recorded). Some clones in this sample may be carry-over from other donors' samples.

The CDR3 is CASSEGVRGSNQPQHF. CDR3 in DNA: TGTGCCAGCAGTGAAGGTGTAAGGGGGAGCAATCAGCCCCAGCATTTT. V is TRBV6-1 and J is TRBJ1-5, with D perhaps TRBD1 (6 bases). Germline V gene lookup returns CDR1 MNHNS and CDR2 SASEGT. This CDR3 is built from 16 residues. Trimming removed 1 base from V and 1 base from J, with 11 bases in between.

This sequence joins TRBV19 and TRBJ2-2; 15 bases fit TRBD2. The CDR3 extends over 21 amino acids. The trim removed 7 bases at V and 4 bases at J, leaving 19 bases unmatched. Per the germline V gene, CDR1 is LNHDA and CDR2 is SQIVND (reference sequence). CDR3 region: CASTPRWGGTSGGKSTGELFF. DNA for the CDR3: TGTGCCAGTACCCCGCGGTGGGGGGGGACTAGCGGGGGGAAGAGCACCGGGGAGCTGTTTTTT. Together with reference TRBV19 and TRBJ2-2, the CDR3 gives the full variable domain: DGGITQSPKYLFRKEGQNVTLSCEQNLNHDAMYWYRQDPGQGLRLIYYSQIVNDFQKGDIAEGYSVSREKKESFPLTVTSAQKNPTAFYLCASTPRWGGTSGGKSTGELFFGEGSRLTVL.

This chain links TRBV15 with TRBJ2-7; D is unresolved. Germline values: CDR1 LNHNV, CDR2 YYDKDF (reference sequence). The CDR3 loop spans 13 amino acids. V lost 0 bases and J lost 5, with 8 bases in between. The CDR3 DNA follows: TGTGCCACCAGCAGAGATTGGGCCAACGAGCAGTACTTC. Amino acid sequence: CATSRDWANEQYF.

This chain uses TRBV5-1 with TRBJ1-1; 9 bases are shared with TRBD1. The CDR3 length is 15 residues. Per the germline V gene, CDR1 is SGHRS and CDR2 is YFSETQ. The J segment lost 7 bases and the V segment lost 3 bases, leaving 10 bases of the junction unmatched. CDR3 loop: CASSYARQGDGEAFF. The CDR3 DNA is TGCGCCAGCAGCTACGCCCGACAGGGGGACGGTGAAGCTTTCTTT.

The chain is built from TRBV7-3 and TRBJ2-1; tentatively, D is TRBD1 (5 bases). Trimming cost V 6 bases and J 12 bases, with 21 bases left between them. The length of the CDR3 is 14 residues. Germline V CDR1 and CDR2: SGHTA, FQGTGA. The CDR3 sequence: CASRPSSQGDWQFF. CDR3 sequence (DNA): TGTGCCAGCAGACCATCCTCTCAGGGTGACTGGCAGTTCTTC.

This clonotype was counted between two and nine times. This chain connects TRBV11-3 to TRBJ1-1; TRBD1 is a possible D gene (5 bases). Trimming removed 1 base from V and 4 bases from J, with 10 bases in between. The CDR3 is made up of 14 amino acids. The germline V gene has CDR1 SGHNT and CDR2 YENEEA. The CDR3, as DNA: TGTGCCAGCAGCTTAGTGGGGGAGGCCACTGAAGCTTTCTTT. This gives the protein CASSLVGEATEAFF.

This clonotype showed up just a few times. The chain has TRBV7-6 and TRBJ2-1; 7 bases match TRBD2. The germline V gene has CDR1 SGHVS and CDR2 FNYEAQ. This CDR3 has 17 residues. V trimming: 4 bases; J trimming: 2 bases; junction bases outside the gene matches: 11. As DNA, the CDR3 is TGTGCCAGCAGCTCTCCATTAGCGGGTGCCCCCTACAATGAGCAGTTCTTC. Translating it yields CASSSPLAGAPYNEQFF.

The J gene is TRBJ2-4, the V gene TRBV13; 7 bases agree with TRBD1. J lost 6 bases, V lost 6 bases, and 11 bases had no gene match. CDR1 is PRHDT and CDR2 is FYEKMQ in the germline V gene (reference sequence). The CDR3 is 15 amino acids. In nucleotides, the CDR3 is TGTGCCAGCAGTCTCCCGGGACAGCCTACAAACATTCAGTACTTC. Amino acid sequence: CASSLPGQPTNIQYF.

V is TRBV7-8 and J is TRBJ1-4; TRBD1 aligns across 8 bases. Looked up from germline, CDR1 is SGHVS and CDR2 is FQNEAQ. V gave up 5 bases and J gave up 8 bases; unmatched junction bases: 28. The length of the CDR3 is 21 residues. The CDR3 sequence: CASSIPGTGPTIPSTREKLFF. The CDR3 DNA sequence: TGTGCCAGCAGCATACCCGGGACAGGACCCACAATACCTTCGACACGGGAAAAACTGTTTTTT.

In this sample, this clonotype turned up a few times. The rearrangement uses TRBV7-6 and TRBJ2-1, with 11 nucleotides matching TRBD2. Trimming removed 3 bases from V and 8 bases from J; junction bases left unmatched: 6. From germline, CDR1 is SGHVS and CDR2 FNYEAQ. CDR3 length equals 15 residues. In DNA form, the CDR3 reads TGTGCCAGCAGCTTTAGCGGGGGGGCCGTCGATGAGCAGTTCTTC. Its protein product is CASSFSGGAVDEQFF.

This clonotype was seen repeatedly, ten times or more. CDR3 bases: TGTGCCAGCAGCATGTACAGGGCAGGCGGGGAGCTGTTTTTT. Translating it yields CASSMYRAGGELFF. The rearrangement uses TRBV11-2 and TRBJ2-2; D might be TRBD1 (6 bases). Between the trimmed V and J ends, which lost 5 bases and 7 bases, there was a span of 14 bases. The CDR3 contains 14 residues. Germline assignment: CDR1 SGHAT and CDR2 FQNNGV.

The chain carries TRBV6-6 and TRBJ1-4; the D gene is possibly TRBD1 (5 bases). The V end lost 4 bases, the J end lost 0 bases, and 12 bases lay between the germline ends. CDR3 length: 16 residues. Germline-derived CDR1 and CDR2 are MNHNY and SVGAGI (reference sequence). CDR3 sequence reads: CASSSKGLATNEKLFF. In DNA form, the CDR3 reads TGTGCCAGCAGTTCGAAGGGGCTTGCAACTAATGAAAAACTGTTTTTT.

This chain's CDR3 is CASSEWAYEQYF. The CDR3 DNA sequence: TGTGCCAGCAGTGAGTGGGCCTACGAGCAGTACTTC. V gene TRBV6-1 combines with J gene TRBJ2-7, with D hard to call. Germline assignment: CDR1 MNHNS and CDR2 SASEGT. CDR3 size: 12 residues. Trimming removed 3 bases at V and 2 bases at J, with 5 bases between.

The chain has TRBV15 and TRBJ1-5; D might be TRBD1 (6 bases). V shed 3 bases and J shed 3 bases, with 9 bases lying between them. Germline loops: CDR1 LNHNV, CDR2 YYDKDF (reference sequence). The CDR3 is made up of 14 amino acids. CDR3 DNA: TGTGCCACCAGCAGGGACAGCCCCAATCAGCCCCAGCATTTT. This encodes CATSRDSPNQPQHF.

This clonotype has at least ten counts. The CDR3 DNA reads as TGTGCCTCGAAAGGGACAACTGATAATTCACCCCTCCACTTT. Its protein is CASKGTTDNSPLHF. The chain combines TRBV10-3 with TRBJ1-6; D might be TRBD1 (6 bases). CDR1 is ENHRY and CDR2 is SYGVKD in the germline V gene. Trimming took 11 bases from V and 5 from J, leaving 16 bases between them. The CDR3 covers 14 residues.

V gene TRBV7-9 combines with J gene TRBJ2-3; the match to TRBD1 covers 9 bases. J lost 2 bases, V lost 5 bases, and 14 bases had no gene match. The germline CDR1 and CDR2 sequences are SEHNR and FQNEAQ (reference sequence). The CDR3 is made up of 18 amino acids. CDR3 loop: CASSPIRRGQGYTDTQYF. CDR3 sequence (DNA): TGTGCCAGCAGCCCCATCCGCCGGGGACAGGGATACACAGATACGCAGTATTTT.

The V and J genes are TRBV28 and TRBJ2-1; TRBD1 is a possible D gene (6 bases). CDR1 MDHEN and CDR2 SYDVKM come from the germline V gene. CDR3 length equals 14 residues. The V end was cut by 7 bases, the J end by 8 bases, with 18 bases between. The CDR3, as DNA: TGTGCCAGCAACCGGAACAGGGTACACGATGAGCAGTTCTTC. It specifies CASNRNRVHDEQFF.

The chain recombines TRBV28 with TRBJ2-5; no firm D call. The germline V gene has CDR1 MDHEN and CDR2 SYDVKM. CDR3 length: 13 residues. The ends were cut back, 8 bases at V and 5 bases at J, with 15 bases in the middle. CDR3 sequence (DNA): TGTGCCAGCGCGGTTCTGGGGAAGGAGACCCAGTACTTC. The encoded protein is CASAVLGKETQYF.

This clonotype was seen only a few times. This chain joins TRBV2 and TRBJ1-1; D is uncertain. This CDR3 has 12 amino acids. The V and J ends lost 4 bases and 5 bases respectively, with 8 bases between them. Germline V CDR1 and CDR2: SNHLY, FYNNEI. CDR3 sequence reads: CASSVTQTEAFF. In nucleotides, the CDR3 is TGTGCCAGCAGTGTGACCCAGACTGAAGCTTTCTTT.

V is TRBV6-8 and J is TRBJ1-2, with D possibly being TRBD1 (6 bases). Trimming pared 6 bases from V and 3 bases from J, leaving 14 bases between. CDR1 and CDR2 from the germline V gene are MNHGY and SAAAGT. This CDR3 comprises 14 residues. This CDR3 is CASSRRTGYYGYTF. CDR3 bases: TGTGCCAGCAGCCGCCGCACAGGGTACTATGGCTACACCTTC.

V usage is TRBV20-1 and J usage is TRBJ2-1, with TRBD1 matching 9 bases. V lost 2 bases, J lost 10 bases, and 12 bases stayed unmatched. The CDR3 is 15 amino acids. Germline values: CDR1 DFQATT, CDR2 SNEGSKA (reference sequence). Written as DNA, the CDR3 is TGCAGTGCTAGATCCCGGGACAGGGTTAGGGGAGAGCAGTTCTTC. It is translated as CSARSRDRVRGEQFF.

The chain recombines TRBV19 with TRBJ2-2, with 7 nucleotides matching TRBD2. The germline V gene encodes CDR1 LNHDA and CDR2 SQIVND (reference sequence). The CDR3 runs to 16 residues. The ends lost 6 bases at V and 4 bases at J; junction bases unmatched: 11. The CDR3 nucleotides read TGTGCCAGTAGCCTGTGGGAGGGCATGAGCACCGGGGAGCTGTTTTTT. As protein: CASSLWEGMSTGELFF. The whole variable domain, remainder taken from reference TRBV19 and TRBJ2-2, is DGGITQSPKYLFRKEGQNVTLSCEQNLNHDAMYWYRQDPGQGLRLIYYSQIVNDFQKGDIAEGYSVSREKKESFPLTVTSAQKNPTAFYLCASSLWEGMSTGELFFGEGSRLTVL.

This clonotype was detected only a few times. The rearrangement joins TRBV29-1 to TRBJ2-3; TRBD2 matches at 9 bases. This CDR3 has 14 amino acids. Germline V gene lookup returns CDR1 SQVTM and CDR2 ANQGSEA. The trim removed 4 bases at V and 4 bases at J, leaving 6 bases unmatched. The CDR3 loop is CSVASGAGSDTQYF. CDR3 DNA: TGCAGCGTTGCTAGCGGGGCTGGCTCAGATACGCAGTATTTT.